Shown below are 13 T cell receptor beta chains from a single sample sequenced in a study of patients and donors after allogeneic stem cell transplantation. TCRdb called the RT-PCR reads again in MiXCR, with one record for every CDR3 protein. The table lists roughly 180,000 distinct CDR3 sequences, more than 35% of them singletons. The sample was blood, either unsorted or a sorted T cell fraction (not recorded which). These receptors were collected from a human donor who was either an allogeneic HSCT recipient or a stem cell or donor lymphocyte infusion donor (not recorded which). It is not recorded whose cells these are; they may come from a transplant donor.

This sequence joins TRBV20-1 and TRBJ1-5; TRBD1 might be the D (5 bases). The ends were cut back, 2 bases at V and 6 bases at J, with 11 bases in the middle. This CDR3 region has 13 residues. In germline, CDR1 is DFQATT, CDR2 SNEGSKA (reference sequence). In DNA, the CDR3 is TGCAGTGCTAGAACAGGTCAGAGTCAGCCCCAGCATTTT. Amino acids: CSARTGQSQPQHF.

This clonotype has just one count. The rearrangement joins TRBV2 to TRBJ2-7; TRBD2 might be the D (5 bases). The V end was cut by 7 bases, the J end by 5 bases, with 12 bases between. The CDR3 loop spans 12 amino acids. CDR1 and CDR2 from the germline V gene are SNHLY and FYNNEI. The DNA of the CDR3 is TGTGCCAGCACTGGAGGCGCTCACGAGCAGTACTTC. Its translation: CASTGGAHEQYF.

The chain uses TRBV28 and TRBJ1-5; D possibly corresponds to TRBD1 (5 bases). Trimming shortened V by 5 bases and J by 0 bases, and 14 bases separated the two germline ends. From germline, CDR1 is MDHEN and CDR2 SYDVKM. The CDR3 consists of 16 residues. The CDR3 DNA follows: TGTGCCAGCAGTCCTACAGGAATCCTTAGCAATCAGCCCCAGCATTTT. Protein: CASSPTGILSNQPQHF.

This sequence joins TRBV6-2 or TRBV6-3 and TRBJ1-1, with a weak D call TRBD1 (6 bases). Trimming left V 6 bases short and J 1 base short, with 15 bases between. Germline values: CDR1 MNHEY, CDR2 SVGEGT. The CDR3 is made up of 15 amino acids. The CDR3 loop is CASSLPGHSNTEAFF. The CDR3 nucleotides are TGTGCCAGCAGCCTCCCGGGACACTCGAACACTGAAGCTTTCTTT.

The CDR3 coding sequence is TGCAGCGTCCTTTTCATGAACACTGAAGCTTTCTTT. Protein: CSVLFMNTEAFF. The chain joins TRBV29-1 to TRBJ1-1; D gene uncertain. The germline CDR1 and CDR2 sequences are SQVTM and ANQGSEA. CDR3 size: 12 residues. V was shortened by 6 bases and J by 0 bases, with 8 bases between the two germline ends.

The chain is built from TRBV4-2 and TRBJ1-1; TRBD1 matches 7 bases. This CDR3 spans 15 amino acids. Germline V gives CDR1 LGHNA, CDR2 YNFKEQ. The trim removed 5 bases at V and 5 bases at J, leaving 11 bases unmatched. This CDR3 reads CASSALQGIDTEAFF. DNA for the CDR3: TGTGCCAGCAGCGCCCTACAGGGGATTGATACTGAAGCTTTCTTT.

This clonotype was observed a handful of times. The CDR3 here is CSVDGGTINEQFF. CDR3 nucleotide sequence: TGCAGCGTTGACGGGGGGACGATCAATGAGCAGTTCTTC. The chain has TRBV29-1 and TRBJ2-1, with 7 bases identical to TRBD2. The CDR3 spans 13 residues. Trimming cost V 3 bases and J 6 bases; bases outside gene matches: 5. CDR1 SQVTM and CDR2 ANQGSEA come from the germline V gene.

This chain links TRBV25-1 with TRBJ1-2, with D unresolved. The CDR3 is 15 amino acids. The germline V gene has CDR1 MGHDK and CDR2 SYGVNS. Trimming left V 9 bases short and J 4 bases short, with 21 bases between. CDR3 in amino acids: CAREQSLPRSYGYTF. DNA of the CDR3: TGTGCCAGGGAACAAAGCCTCCCCCGTAGCTATGGCTACACCTTC.

The rearrangement links TRBV28 to TRBJ1-1; no clear D. This CDR3 region has 15 residues. Germline CDR1 and CDR2: MDHEN and SYDVKM. V lost 6 bases to trimming and J lost 0 bases, with 14 bases between them. The DNA for the CDR3 is TGTGCCAGCAGCCCGGTAGACGTTCTGAACACTGAAGCTTTCTTT. Translation gives CASSPVDVLNTEAFF.

The gene calls are TRBV13 and TRBJ2-1; 10 bases fit TRBD2. The germline V gene has CDR1 PRHDT and CDR2 FYEKMQ (reference sequence). The CDR3 consists of 15 residues. V trimming: 6 bases; J trimming: 7 bases; junction bases outside the gene matches: 9. As DNA, the CDR3 is TGTGCCAGCAGTCCAACCGTGACTAGCGGGAATGAGCAGTTCTTC. Its protein is CASSPTVTSGNEQFF. Drawing the rest from reference TRBV13 and TRBJ2-1, the complete variable domain is AAGVIQSPRHLIKEKRETATLKCYPIPRHDTVYWYQQGPGQDPQFLISFYEKMQSDKGSIPDRFSAQQFSDYHSELNMSSLELGDSALYFCASSPTVTSGNEQFFGPGTRLTVL.

This clonotype was seen a few times. The J gene is TRBJ2-3, the V gene TRBV2, with D possibly being TRBD2 (5 bases). This CDR3 has 14 residues. Germline CDR1 is SNHLY and CDR2 is FYNNEI. Trimming removed 5 bases at V and 3 bases at J, with 12 bases between. Here the CDR3 DNA reads TGTGCCAGCAGTATAAGAGCGGTTACAGATACGCAGTATTTT. Its translation: CASSIRAVTDTQYF.

In this sample, this clonotype turned up a few times. This chain joins TRBV5-1 and TRBJ2-7, with 8 bases lining up with TRBD1. This CDR3 has 14 amino acids. J lost 0 bases, V lost 4 bases, and 3 bases had no gene match. Germline V gives CDR1 SGHRS, CDR2 YFSETQ. The CDR3 DNA sequence: TGCGCCAGCAGCACTACAGGGGGCTCCTACGAGCAGTACTTC. Protein sequence: CASSTTGGSYEQYF.

This clonotype occurred many times. The CDR3 loop reads CASSLDWAGYTF. CDR3 in DNA: TGCGCCAGCAGCTTGGATTGGGCTGGCTACACCTTC. The chain combines TRBV5-1 with TRBJ1-2; D gene unclear. The CDR3 consists of 12 residues. V lost 0 bases and J lost 7, with 7 bases in between. Germline lookup yields CDR1 SGHRS and CDR2 YFSETQ.